The present T cell receptor (beta chain) was sequenced within a study of shared clonotypes between healthy human individuals. Study-level points and caveats: The authors sampled blood alone, and tissue repertoires likely differ. Larger estimated richness was generally recorded for naive subsets relative to memory subsets.

Measured with immunoSEQ multiplex PCR; TCRdb has only the in-frame clones, and not every one. Of more than 1 million clones listed, around three quarters are singletons. This clone was detected a few times. Its specificity is not known. The CDR3 contains 15 residues. V shed 3 bases, J shed 0 bases, and the junction held 3 bases outside the gene matches. The germline gives CDR1 SNHLY, CDR2 FYNNEI. This receptor was obtained from a man aged 18 to 30 in good health. Some clones in this sample may be carry-over from other donors' samples. The V and J genes are TRBV2 and TRBJ2-3; 7 bases map to TRBD2. Specimen: memory CD4+ T cells from PBMCs. The subset is: CD45RA-negative fraction. CDR3 sequence (DNA): TGTGCCAGCAGTGAGGTGGGACTAAGCACAGATACGCAGTATTTT. Translated: CASSEVGLSTDTQYF.